The clone carrying this T cell receptor beta chain was counted a few times. In TCRdb, the RT-PCR reads were re-called with MiXCR into one record per CDR3 protein. The sample yields about 780,000 distinct CDR3 sequences, roughly 20% seen once. The sample belongs to a study of response to subunit inactivated influenza vaccine. Germline assignment: CDR1 DFQATT and CDR2 SNEGSKA (reference sequence). Losses at the gene ends were 3 bases for V and 5 bases for J; bases not matched to a gene: 3. CDR3 length: 14 residues. The clonotype comes from a man in his forties or fifties who received an inactivated influenza vaccine. The sample here was PBMCs from blood, taken 5 days after vaccination. The chain uses TRBV20-1 and TRBJ2-1, with 11 positions matching TRBD2. Written as DNA, the CDR3 is TGCAGTGCTAGGGTACTAGCGGGGGACAATGAGCAGTTCTTC. It specifies CSARVLAGDNEQFF.